One and the same sample provided the 5 T cell receptor beta chains below, sequenced in a study of T-cell reconstitution after alpha-beta-depleted transplantation in children. During its preparation, the TCRbeta library received unique molecular identifiers. TCRdb fed the PCR reads into MiXCR, producing one record per CDR3 protein. The data show about half a million distinct CDR3 sequences, with about an eighth seen just once and under 7% held by the top ten. Material: PBMCs from the stem cell graft donor, obtained from the stem cell graft. These receptors all come from a human donor who donated a stem cell graft to a child with combined immunodeficiency.

This clonotype was recorded a few times. The junction differs from germline at one of its ends, possibly a read error. This chain connects TRBV7-9 to TRBJ1-3, with 9 bases that match TRBD1. Germline V gene sequence: CDR1 SEHNR, CDR2 FQNEAQ (reference sequence). There are 15 residues in the CDR3. The CDR3 DNA follows: TGTGCCAGCAGCTTATCAACGGGACAGGGAACCCTTCTTGACTGG. Translated, it gives CASSLSTGQGTLLDW.

This clonotype was recorded a few times. The chain has TRBV7-2 and TRBJ2-7; possibly TRBD2 for D (5 bases). V was trimmed by 4 bases and J by 3 bases, leaving 13 bases between them. Per the germline V gene, CDR1 is SGHTA and CDR2 is FQGNSA. The length of the CDR3 is 14 residues. CDR3 nucleotide sequence: TGTGCCAGCAGCTCTATAGGAGGCGGCTACGAGCAGTACTTC. As protein: CASSSIGGGYEQYF.

The sample holds many counts of this clonotype. This chain joins TRBV3-1 and TRBJ2-3, with D unresolved. V was pared by 4 bases and J by 4 bases, with 12 bases between. CDR3 length: 14 residues. Germline CDR1 is LGHDT and CDR2 is YNNKEL (reference sequence). The CDR3 region has the DNA TGTGCCAGCAGCCGCTCCACATTCGCAGATACGCAGTATTTT. Its translation: CASSRSTFADTQYF.

There are many counts of this clonotype. V and J are TRBV29-1 and TRBJ2-7; 8 bases map to TRBD2. Germline V lookup: CDR1 SQVTM, CDR2 ANQGSEA. The CDR3 loop spans 14 amino acids. V was pared by 2 bases and J by 1 base, with 4 bases of the junction left unmatched. The CDR3 bases are TGCAGCGTTGAATTTAGCGGGGTATCCTACGAGCAGTACTTC. This translates into CSVEFSGVSYEQYF.

The chain recombines TRBV30 with TRBJ2-7, with a possible D match to TRBD2 (6 bases). V dropped 5 bases and J dropped 5 bases, with 13 bases sitting between them. Germline CDR1 reads GTSNPN; CDR2 reads SVGIG (reference sequence). The CDR3 contains 12 residues. The CDR3 protein is CAWGGSGHEQYF. DNA for the CDR3: TGTGCCTGGGGGGGGAGTGGACACGAGCAGTACTTC.